This T cell receptor beta chain was documented in a study of beta chain features in type 1 diabetes. Germline loops: CDR1 SEHNR, CDR2 FQNEAQ (reference sequence). V lost 4 bases to trimming and J lost 2 bases; unmatched junction nucleotides: 2. This CDR3 has 14 amino acids. This clone was seen more than once but under ten times. cDNA synthesis used the whole RNA isolate, giving expressed TCRB sequences. Produced via immunoSEQ multiplex PCR; TCRdb's table is partial and in-frame only. The sample includes 390,000 or so clones, 14% of them seen just once. Sequences were obtained from naive CD4+ T cells from blood. This receptor was obtained from a young man in good health. J is TRBJ1-2 and V is TRBV7-9; 9 bases are shared with TRBD1. The CDR3 sequence: CASSSGQGNYGYTF. The CDR3 DNA is TGTGCCAGCAGCTCCGGACAGGGGAACTATGGCTACACCTTC.